These 27 T cell receptor beta chains were sequenced from one sample in a study of T cell changes during pregnancy in multiple sclerosis. Assay used: immunoSEQ multiplex PCR; TCRdb lists only in-frame clones, some missing. The sample has around 99,000 clones, 85% to 95% seen once. This material consisted of peripheral blood, taken in the third trimester of pregnancy. These receptors originate from a female donor in good health, enrolled as a control in a pregnancy study.

This sequence joins TRBV25-1 and TRBJ2-1; D gene uncertain. This CDR3 region has 13 residues. The germline V and J ends were trimmed by 5 bases and 4 bases, with 9 bases remaining between them. The germline V gene encodes CDR1 MGHDK and CDR2 SYGVNS. As DNA, the CDR3 is TGTGCCAGCAGTTCCACAAAATACAATGAGCAGTTCTTC. Encoded protein: CASSSTKYNEQFF.

The J gene is TRBJ2-5, the V gene TRBV9, with 7 bases fitting TRBD1. Germline CDR1 reads SGDLS; CDR2 reads YYNGEE. The CDR3 length is 13 residues. After removal of 1 base from V and 4 bases from J, the junction contained 1 base not matched to a gene. The chain's CDR3 is CASSVPGGETQYF. In DNA form, the CDR3 reads TGTGCCAGCAGCGTACCAGGGGGAGAGACCCAGTACTTC.

The CDR3 bases are TGTGCCAGCAGCTTACTCTCCCGACAGGGGGCCAATGAGCAGTTCTTC. This gives the protein CASSLLSRQGANEQFF. This rearrangement joins TRBV7-2 to TRBJ2-1, with TRBD1 identical over 10 bases. The V segment lost 2 bases and the J segment 6 bases; nucleotides outside the gene matches: 7. CDR3 length: 16 residues. The germline gives CDR1 SGHTA, CDR2 FQGNSA.

This chain connects TRBV10-3 to TRBJ2-1; D is perhaps TRBD1 (5 bases). The V gene lost 4 bases and the J gene lost 3 bases, with 16 bases spanning the gap. In germline, CDR1 is ENHRY, CDR2 SYGVKD. The CDR3 consists of 16 residues. In DNA form, the CDR3 reads TGTGCCATCAGTGTCCCCGGTGGGGCGAACTACAATGAGCAGTTCTTC. Its protein is CAISVPGGANYNEQFF.

The chain uses TRBV7-9 and TRBJ2-7; 7 bases align to TRBD2. There are 15 residues in the CDR3. Per the germline V gene, CDR1 is SEHNR and CDR2 is FQNEAQ (reference sequence). V lost 5 bases and J lost 1; bases outside the gene matches: 8. The CDR3 spells CASSPQTSPSYEQYF. CDR3 nucleotides: TGTGCCAGCAGCCCACAGACTAGCCCGTCCTACGAGCAGTACTTC.

The rearrangement uses TRBV2 and TRBJ1-4; 9 bases are shared with TRBD1. CDR1 SNHLY and CDR2 FYNNEI come from the germline V gene. The V segment lost 6 bases and the J segment 6 bases; nucleotides outside the gene matches: 5. CDR3 size: 14 residues. The CDR3 nucleotides read TGTGCCAGCAGCCAGAGGACAGGGGATGAAAAACTGTTTTTT. This gives the protein CASSQRTGDEKLFF. Together with reference TRBV2 and TRBJ1-4, the CDR3 gives the full variable domain: EPEVTQTPSHQVTQMGQEVILRCVPISNHLYFYWYRQILGQKVEFLVSFYNNEISEKSEIFDDQFSVERPDGSNFTLKIRSTKLEDSAMYFCASSQRTGDEKLFFGSGTQLSVL.

This chain uses TRBV7-9 with TRBJ2-5; 9 nucleotides match TRBD2. Germline CDR1 SEHNR, CDR2 FQNEAQ (reference sequence). Trimming cost V 5 bases and J 5 bases; bases outside gene matches: 12. The CDR3 consists of 16 residues. As DNA, the CDR3 is TGTGCCAGCAGCAGCCGGCGGGGGGGGGCCACGGAGACCCAGTACTTC. Its translation is CASSSRRGGATETQYF.

The CDR3 DNA is TGTGCCAGCAGCTTGGGGACAGGGGGCTGGAACACTGAAGCTTTCTTT. Residues: CASSLGTGGWNTEAFF. The genes are TRBV5-4 and TRBJ1-1, with 11 bases lining up with TRBD1. Per germline, CDR1 SGHNT and CDR2 YYREEE (reference sequence). The V segment lost 0 bases and the J segment 1 base; nucleotides outside the gene matches: 2. CDR3 length: 16 residues.

The CDR3 DNA is TGTGCCAGCAGCCGCTCTTTGAGTTCCTATAATTCACCCCTCCACTTT. As protein: CASSRSLSSYNSPLHF. The chain recombines TRBV2 with TRBJ1-6; no clear D. Trimming took off 6 bases at V and 1 base at J, with 13 bases between the two ends. Germline CDR1 and CDR2: SNHLY and FYNNEI. The CDR3 length is 16 residues.

V is TRBV5-6 and J is TRBJ2-7; TRBD2 aligns across 8 bases. Germline trimming cut 0 bases from V and 0 bases from J; bases unmatched to any gene: 2. Germline V CDR1 and CDR2: SGHDT, YYEEEE. The length of the CDR3 is 15 residues. The CDR3 is CASSLGGGSSYEQYF. The CDR3 region has the DNA TGTGCCAGCAGCTTGGGCGGGGGGAGCTCCTACGAGCAGTACTTC.

This clone was seen a single time. The J gene is TRBJ2-1, the V gene TRBV11-2; 7 bases fit TRBD2. Losses at the gene ends were 0 bases for V and 6 bases for J; bases not matched to a gene: 5. There are 15 residues in the CDR3. Germline CDR1 SGHAT, CDR2 FQNNGV. This CDR3 is CASSLDTGGTNEQFF. DNA for the CDR3: TGTGCCAGCAGCTTAGACACGGGGGGAACCAATGAGCAGTTCTTC.

The CDR3 DNA reads TGTGCCAGCAGCCCGACCGGGTCCGTTCCTAACTATGGCTACACCTTC. It is translated as CASSPTGSVPNYGYTF. The chain couples TRBV7-9 to TRBJ1-2; D is uncertain. CDR3 length: 16 residues. Trimming left V 5 bases short and J 0 bases short, with 16 bases between. CDR1 is SEHNR and CDR2 is FQNEAQ in the germline V gene (reference sequence). Full variable domain (outside the CDR3, taken from reference TRBV7-9 and TRBJ1-2): DTGVSQNPRHKITKRGQNVTFRCDPISEHNRLYWYRQTLGQGPEFLTYFQNEAQLEKSRLLSDRFSAERPKGSFSTLEIQRTEQGDSAMYLCASSPTGSVPNYGYTFGSGTRLTVV.

This rearrangement joins TRBV30 to TRBJ2-1, with D perhaps matching TRBD2 (5 bases). CDR3 length: 13 residues. V was pared by 2 bases and J by 5 bases, with 10 bases between. Germline loops: CDR1 GTSNPN, CDR2 SVGIG (reference sequence). Written as DNA, the CDR3 is TGTGCCTGGAGTCGAACTAGGGACAATGAGCAGTTCTTC. Protein sequence: CAWSRTRDNEQFF.

This clone was detected only once. The rearrangement links TRBV7-8 to TRBJ2-2, with D tentatively TRBD1 (6 bases). Trimming removed 3 bases at V and 7 bases at J, with 9 bases between. Germline V gene lookup returns CDR1 SGHVS and CDR2 FQNEAQ. The CDR3 runs to 13 residues. CDR3 region: CASSFRDNGELFF. DNA of the CDR3: TGTGCCAGCAGCTTTAGGGACAACGGGGAGCTGTTTTTT. Filled out from reference TRBV7-8 and TRBJ2-2, the complete variable domain reads GAGVSQSPRYKVAKRGQDVALRCDPISGHVSLFWYQQALGQGPEFLTYFQNEAQLDKSGLPSDRFFAERPEGSVSTLKIQRTQQEDSAVYLCASSFRDNGELFFGEGSRLTVL.

The chain has TRBV14 and TRBJ1-2; possibly TRBD1 for D (5 bases). The CDR3 sequence is 16 residues long. V was cut by 1 base and J by 7 bases, with 19 bases left in between. Germline CDR1 is SGHDN and CDR2 is FVKESK. The CDR3 sequence: CASSQAMRNRSSGYTF. Here the CDR3 DNA reads TGTGCCAGCAGCCAAGCTATGCGGAACAGGAGCAGTGGCTACACCTTC.

This clone was recorded once. The J gene is TRBJ2-1, the V gene TRBV4-3; a possible D gene is TRBD1 (7 bases). The V gene's germline CDR1 is LGHNA and CDR2 YSLEER. This CDR3 is built from 15 residues. The V gene lost 4 bases and the J gene lost 1 base, with 11 bases spanning the gap. The CDR3 region is CASSRGTVSYNEQFF. The CDR3 DNA sequence: TGCGCCAGCAGCCGCGGGACAGTGTCCTACAATGAGCAGTTCTTC.

The chain combines TRBV27 with TRBJ1-6; no clear D gene. The CDR3 is 12 amino acids. CDR1 MNHEY and CDR2 SMNVEV come from the germline V gene (reference sequence). V lost 2 bases, J lost 7 bases, and 3 bases lay in between. Here the CDR3 reads CASSLRNSPLHF. DNA of the CDR3: TGTGCCAGCAGTTTACGGAATTCACCCCTCCACTTT.

The chain has TRBV6-5 and TRBJ2-1; maybe TRBD1 (5 bases). Germline V lookup: CDR1 MNHEY, CDR2 SVGAGI. The V end lost 4 bases, the J end lost 2 bases, and 15 bases lay between the germline ends. The CDR3 spans 16 residues. CDR3 sequence: CASSSTGRATYNEQFF. The CDR3 nucleotides are TGTGCCAGCAGTTCCACCGGCAGGGCTACCTACAATGAGCAGTTCTTC.

This chain connects TRBV10-3 to TRBJ1-1, with D possibly being TRBD1 (6 bases). Germline V gene lookup returns CDR1 ENHRY and CDR2 SYGVKD. The length of the CDR3 is 15 residues. V was cut by 6 bases and J by 0 bases, with 14 bases left in between. CDR3 amino acids: CAIRTTGLMNTEAFF. The CDR3, as DNA: TGTGCCATCAGAACCACAGGGCTAATGAACACTGAAGCTTTCTTT.

This clone has only one observation. V usage is TRBV27 and J usage is TRBJ2-7; 8 bases agree with TRBD1. Per the germline V gene, CDR1 is MNHEY and CDR2 is SMNVEV (reference sequence). The CDR3 sequence is 14 residues long. The trim removed 3 bases at V and 6 bases at J, leaving 7 bases unmatched. CDR3 coding DNA: TGTGCCAGCAGTTTCCGGGACAGGCCACGCGAGCAGTACTTC. Translated: CASSFRDRPREQYF.

This rearrangement joins TRBV19 to TRBJ1-1; D may be TRBD1 (5 bases). This CDR3 has 15 amino acids. Trimming removed 7 bases at V and 4 bases at J, with 19 bases between. CDR1 and CDR2 from the germline V gene are LNHDA and SQIVND (reference sequence). As DNA, the CDR3 is TGTGCCAGTACGACCAGTGGGGGGAGGGGCACTGAAGCTTTCTTT. It codes for CASTTSGGRGTEAFF. Supplemented by reference TRBV19 and TRBJ1-1, the full variable domain reads DGGITQSPKYLFRKEGQNVTLSCEQNLNHDAMYWYRQDPGQGLRLIYYSQIVNDFQKGDIAEGYSVSREKKESFPLTVTSAQKNPTAFYLCASTTSGGRGTEAFFGQGTRLTVV.

This rearrangement joins TRBV5-6 to TRBJ2-1; 7 bases map to TRBD2. This CDR3 is built from 15 residues. Germline V gene data show CDR1 as SGHDT and CDR2 as YYEEEE. The J segment lost 4 bases and the V segment lost 3 bases, leaving 7 bases of the junction unmatched. The CDR3 nucleotides are TGTGCCAGCAGCTCCGGGGTAGCGGGTTACAATGAGCAGTTCTTC. This sequence encodes CASSSGVAGYNEQFF.

The chain links TRBV11-2 to TRBJ2-1; 7 nucleotides agree with TRBD1. This CDR3 comprises 15 residues. CDR1 SGHAT and CDR2 FQNNGV come from the germline V gene. After removal of 3 bases from V and 4 bases from J, the junction contained 6 bases not matched to a gene. The CDR3 sequence: CASSLDGTEYNEQFF. In DNA, the CDR3 is TGTGCCAGCAGCTTGGACGGGACAGAATACAATGAGCAGTTCTTC.

This sequence joins TRBV6-5 and TRBJ2-7; 10 nucleotides align to TRBD1. Trimming cost V 8 bases and J 4 bases; bases outside gene matches: 5. The germline CDR1 and CDR2 sequences are MNHEY and SVGAGI. CDR3 size: 13 residues. CDR3 amino acids: CASRTGGTYEQYF. CDR3 bases: TGTGCCAGCCGGACAGGGGGAACTTACGAGCAGTACTTC.

This clone was seen more than once but under ten times. The chain is built from TRBV30 and TRBJ2-1, with TRBD2 matching 8 bases. CDR1 is GTSNPN, CDR2 SVGIG, per germline (reference sequence). The CDR3 contains 19 residues. Germline trimming cut 0 bases from V and 2 bases from J; bases unmatched to any gene: 15. The DNA for the CDR3 is TGTGCCTGGAGTGTGTCTGGACTCGCGGGGGGCCAGCCCTACAATGAGCAGTTCTTC. Its translation is CAWSVSGLAGGQPYNEQFF.

The rearrangement joins TRBV6-4 to TRBJ2-2, with TRBD1 identical over 7 bases. Germline V lookup: CDR1 MRHNA, CDR2 SNTAGT. V lost 6 bases and J lost 4; bases outside the gene matches: 8. CDR3 size: 15 residues. CDR3 region: CASREQGHGTGELFF. Here the CDR3 DNA reads TGTGCCAGCAGGGAACAGGGGCATGGCACCGGGGAGCTGTTTTTT.

This chain joins TRBV5-1 and TRBJ2-1; 8 bases fit TRBD1. The ends lost 4 bases at V and 4 bases at J; junction bases unmatched: 7. The CDR3 sequence is 15 residues long. Germline V gene sequence: CDR1 SGHRS, CDR2 YFSETQ. CDR3 in DNA: TGCGCCAGCAGCGGGGGACAGGTTAATTACAATGAGCAGTTCTTC. Protein: CASSGGQVNYNEQFF.